The 18 T cell receptor beta chains below all came from one sample that was sequenced in a study of blood T cells in healthy people across ages. The second PCR ran about 6 to 12 cycles with a sample-barcoded 5' primer and J-beta primers. TCRdb re-called the 5' RACE reads with MiXCR, one entry per CDR3 protein. The data show hundreds of thousands of distinct CDR3 sequences, with roughly three fifths seen just once and roughly 25% held by the top ten. Sequences were obtained from blood. Source of these receptors: a man in his forties in good health.

V usage is TRBV6-5 and J usage is TRBJ2-2, with 7 bases aligning to TRBD1. After removal of 7 bases from V and 5 bases from J, the junction contained 13 bases not matched to a gene. The CDR3 contains 16 residues. Per the germline V gene, CDR1 is MNHEY and CDR2 is SVGAGI. The CDR3 region is CASNQLRGLQTGELFF. The CDR3 nucleotides read TGTGCCAGCAACCAATTAAGGGGGCTACAGACCGGGGAGCTGTTTTTT.

CDR3 residues: CASIRGSVQETQYF. In DNA form, the CDR3 reads TGTGCCAGCATCAGGGGCAGCGTACAAGAGACCCAGTACTTC. This chain joins TRBV6-6 and TRBJ2-5; D might be TRBD1 (6 bases). The CDR3 consists of 14 residues. CDR1 and CDR2 (germline): MNHNY, SVGAGI (reference sequence). V was trimmed by 7 bases and J by 2 bases, leaving 14 bases between them.

V gene TRBV9 combines with J gene TRBJ2-3; D is uncertain. The CDR3 sequence is 15 residues long. Between the trimmed V and J ends, which lost 0 bases and 5 bases, there was a span of 13 bases. Germline V lookup: CDR1 SGDLS, CDR2 YYNGEE. The CDR3 coding sequence is TGTGCCAGCAGCGTAGTGGCAGGTTTACGAGATACGCAGTATTTT. This translates into CASSVVAGLRDTQYF.

A few counts support this clonotype. The chain couples TRBV28 to TRBJ1-5; D unclear. Germline V gene data show CDR1 as MDHEN and CDR2 as SYDVKM. This CDR3 is 18 amino acids long. V lost 7 bases and J 0 bases, leaving 22 bases between the germline ends. Written as DNA, the CDR3 is TGTGCCAGCATTGCCCCACAGCCCAGTTTCTATAGCAATCAGCCCCAGCATTTT. Translated: CASIAPQPSFYSNQPQHF.

This clonotype was counted a few times. The chain joins TRBV28 to TRBJ1-2; no firm D call. CDR1 and CDR2 from the germline V gene are MDHEN and SYDVKM. V was pared by 11 bases and J by 7 bases, with 17 bases between. The CDR3 length is 12 residues. CDR3 protein: CAAQAPGPGYTF. CDR3 DNA sequence: TGTGCCGCTCAGGCTCCCGGTCCTGGCTACACCTTC.

This clonotype was observed a few times. The germline gene is not matched at one end of the junction; a read error may be the cause. The chain combines TRBV12-3 or TRBV12-4 with TRBJ2-7, with D possibly being TRBD1 (6 bases). The CDR3 length is 14 residues. CDR3 loop: CASGLGARSYEQYF. CDR3 coding DNA: TGTGCCAGCGGTTTGGGGGCCAGGTCCTACGAGCAGTACTTC.

This clonotype has more than one count but fewer than ten. The chain joins TRBV11-2 to TRBJ2-5; TRBD2 matches at 9 bases. This CDR3 has 16 residues. The V and J ends lost 3 bases and 11 bases, in that order; junction bases with no gene match: 16. CDR1 is SGHAT, CDR2 FQNNGV, per germline. This chain's CDR3 is CASSLAGGRGINEQYF. The DNA of the CDR3 is TGTGCCAGCAGCTTGGCCGGCGGGAGGGGTATTAATGAGCAGTACTTC.

The genes are TRBV7-2 and TRBJ2-7; no reliable D call. The CDR3 sequence is 14 residues long. Deletions cut 2 bases from V and 2 bases from J, with 10 bases between. Germline V gene sequence: CDR1 SGHTA, CDR2 FQGNSA. The CDR3 bases are TGTGCCAGCAGCTTAACCCCGGGCACCTACGAGCAGTACTTC. It is translated as CASSLTPGTYEQYF. Supplemented by reference TRBV7-2 and TRBJ2-7, the full variable domain reads GAGVSQSPSNKVTEKGKDVELRCDPISGHTALYWYRQSLGQGLEFLIYFQGNSAPDKSGLPSDRFSAERTGGSVSTLTIQRTQQEDSAVYLCASSLTPGTYEQYFGPGTRLTVT.

This clonotype was seen only once. This rearrangement joins TRBV6-1 to TRBJ1-2, with 11 nucleotides matching TRBD1. V lost 5 bases and J lost 8; bases outside the gene matches: 13. This CDR3 is 16 amino acids long. Germline V CDR1 and CDR2: MNHNS, SASEGT. DNA for the CDR3: TGTGCCAGCAGTCCTGACCTTGGACAGGGGGCAGGGGGCTACACCTTC. It yields the protein CASSPDLGQGAGGYTF.

In regard to this clonotype: One end of the junction is discordant with germline, which a read error may explain. The V call is TRBV20-1, the J call TRBJ2-1, with 14 bases aligning to TRBD2. The germline V gene encodes CDR1 DFQATT and CDR2 SNEGSKA (reference sequence). CDR3 length: 14 amino acids. CDR3 residues: CGAETSGGESVEFF. The CDR3 DNA sequence: TGCGGTGCCGAGACTAGCGGGGGGGAATCGGTCGAGTTCTTC.

The chain links TRBV5-6 to TRBJ1-1; possibly TRBD1 for D (5 bases). This CDR3 spans 17 amino acids. Germline V lookup: CDR1 SGHDT, CDR2 YYEEEE. V dropped 4 bases and J dropped 5 bases, with 24 bases sitting between them. The DNA for the CDR3 is TGTGCCAGCAGCCGAATAGGGGCGCGGGGTAGGGGTACTGAAGCTTTCTTT. It translates to CASSRIGARGRGTEAFF.

A single count supports this clonotype. The chain has TRBV5-6 and TRBJ2-1; D is perhaps TRBD2 (5 bases). Trimming left V 4 bases short and J 9 bases short, with 11 bases between. Germline V CDR1 and CDR2: SGHDT, YYEEEE. There are 12 residues in the CDR3. In DNA, the CDR3 is TGTGCCAGCAGCGCAGTAGCGCGTGAGCAGTTCTTC. Amino acids: CASSAVAREQFF.

The CDR3 sequence: CASSENSLSNQPQHF. The CDR3 DNA reads TGTGCCAGCAGTGAAAACAGCTTAAGCAATCAGCCCCAGCATTTT. The V call is TRBV2, the J call TRBJ1-5, with no clear D. V was trimmed by 2 bases and J by 1 base, leaving 9 bases between them. This CDR3 region has 15 residues. Per the germline V gene, CDR1 is SNHLY and CDR2 is FYNNEI.

This sequence joins TRBV28 and TRBJ2-3; perhaps TRBD2 as D (5 bases). This CDR3 is built from 14 residues. The germline V gene has CDR1 MDHEN and CDR2 SYDVKM. V was trimmed by 3 bases and J by 4 bases, leaving 11 bases between them. DNA for the CDR3: TGTGCCAGCAGTTTTATAGTCGGGGCAGATACGCAGTATTTT. Amino acid sequence: CASSFIVGADTQYF.

This chain links TRBV6-1 with TRBJ1-4; the D is unclear. CDR3 length: 12 residues. Trimming took 2 bases from V and 8 from J, leaving 6 bases between them. Germline-derived CDR1 and CDR2 are MNHNS and SASEGT. CDR3 nucleotide sequence: TGTGCCAGCAGTGAAATTGGCGAAAAACTGTTTTTT. It translates to CASSEIGEKLFF.

The gene calls are TRBV4-2 and TRBJ2-6; TRBD1 matches 8 bases. The germline CDR1 and CDR2 sequences are LGHNA and YNFKEQ. The CDR3 runs 17 residues. V lost 1 base and J lost 0; bases outside the gene matches: 2. The CDR3 loop is CASSQADRDSGANVLTF. The CDR3 coding sequence is TGTGCCAGCAGCCAAGCGGACAGGGACTCTGGGGCCAACGTCCTGACTTTC.

The chain joins TRBV7-8 to TRBJ2-1, with D possibly TRBD1 on 6 matching bases. Germline V CDR1 and CDR2: SGHVS, FQNEAQ. Trimming left V 4 bases short and J 12 bases short, with 16 bases between. The CDR3 contains 13 residues. The CDR3 protein is CASSSSGGGWQFF. The CDR3, as DNA: TGTGCCAGCAGCTCCTCGGGTGGGGGCTGGCAGTTCTTC.

The chain links TRBV27 to TRBJ2-7; the D is unclear. Trimming cost V 5 bases and J 4 bases, with 15 bases left between them. The germline V gene encodes CDR1 MNHEY and CDR2 SMNVEV (reference sequence). The CDR3 consists of 14 residues. The DNA of the CDR3 is TGTGCCAGCAGTCCGTCGACTCTTCTTTACGAGCAGTACTTC. Its translation: CASSPSTLLYEQYF.